Sequencing of this T cell receptor (beta chain) was carried out in a study of CXCR3-negative and CXCR3-positive naive CD8 T cells. General study points: CXCR3 expression dropped partially after cryopreservation, and most assays relied on fresh PBMCs. Naive subsets showed comparable surface CD5, and TCR interaction strength was also inferred from TRB CDR3 physicochemistry.

cDNA libraries for TRB were generated by 5' RACE incorporating UMI labels. TCRdb re-called the 5' RACE reads; every CDR3 protein appears as one record, without DNA. The record lists around 48,000 distinct CDR3 sequences, of which the ten most abundant hold 15%. The CDR3 sequence is 13 residues long. Germline V gives CDR1 MDHEN, CDR2 SYDVKM. Concerning this clonotype: Its target is unknown.

Sorts performed in triplicate captured 300,000 or so cells each from every CD8+ T cell subset. The gene calls are TRBV28 and TRBJ2-1; the TCRdb D gene call, TRBD1, has no DNA to confirm it. The TCR originated in a human donor in good health. Some clones in this sample may be carry-over from other donors' samples. Material for sequencing was memory CD8+ T cells from blood. The CDR3 sequence is CASTLWGYNEQFF. Full variable domain (missing parts from reference TRBV28 and TRBJ2-1): DVKVTQSSRYLVKRTGEKVFLECVQDMDHENMFWYRQDPGLGLRLIYFSYDVKMKEKGDIPEGYSVSREKKERFSLILESASTNQTSMYLCASTLWGYNEQFFGPGTRLTVL.